These 25 T cell receptor beta chains share one sample of origin, sequenced in a study of beta chain features in type 1 diabetes. The sequenced template was cDNA made from the entire isolated RNA. Clones were sequenced by immunoSEQ multiplex PCR, and TCRdb holds only the in-frame ones, with some missing. Of 400,000 to 600,000 clones listed, 30% are singletons. The sequencing sample was made of naive CD4+ T cells from blood. The receptors were gathered from a man aged 18 to 35 in good health.

This clone was found a few times. The chain joins TRBV15 to TRBJ2-1; 8 bases match TRBD2. The CDR3 extends over 18 amino acids. Germline loops: CDR1 LNHNV, CDR2 YYDKDF (reference sequence). After removal of 0 bases from V and 5 bases from J, the junction contained 12 bases not matched to a gene. CDR3 residues: CATSRESSGFPSDNEQFF. In DNA, the CDR3 is TGTGCCACCAGCAGAGAGTCTAGCGGGTTCCCCTCGGACAATGAGCAGTTCTTC.

This clone turned up a few times. The chain is built from TRBV4-3 and TRBJ2-7; TRBD1 matches at 11 bases. Germline-derived CDR1 and CDR2 are LGHNA and YSLEER. Germline trimming cut 1 base from V and 4 bases from J; bases unmatched to any gene: 3. This CDR3 has 15 residues. As DNA, the CDR3 is TGCGCCAGCAGCCAAGCGGACAGGGGGCTTTACGAGCAGTACTTC. Its translation is CASSQADRGLYEQYF.

This chain links TRBV5-1 with TRBJ1-5; D might be TRBD1 (6 bases). Germline CDR1 and CDR2: SGHRS and YFSETQ. The CDR3 contains 13 residues. V shed 5 bases and J shed 5 bases, with 11 bases lying between them. CDR3 coding DNA: TGCGCCAGCAGTACAGGGCCCGATCAGCCCCAGCATTTT. It encodes CASSTGPDQPQHF.

This clone was counted only a few times. V is TRBV30 and J is TRBJ1-2; no reliable D call. Germline lookup yields CDR1 GTSNPN and CDR2 SVGIG (reference sequence). There are 14 residues in the CDR3. V shed 0 bases and J shed 4 bases, with 12 bases lying between them. The CDR3 DNA reads as TGTGCCTGGAGTGTATTGCAGGCGATCTATGGCTACACCTTC. It specifies CAWSVLQAIYGYTF.

This chain joins TRBV7-9 and TRBJ2-5; D is possibly TRBD2 (6 bases). Trimming shortened V by 4 bases and J by 11 bases, and 14 bases separated the two germline ends. The CDR3 length is 12 residues. Germline CDR1 SEHNR, CDR2 FQNEAQ (reference sequence). The CDR3 DNA is TGTGCCAGCAGCTCGCTGGGAGGAGAGCAGTACTTC. Translating it yields CASSSLGGEQYF.

V and J are TRBV9 and TRBJ2-7, with 9 bases aligning to TRBD1. V was pared by 3 bases and J by 7 bases, with 8 bases of the junction left unmatched. The CDR3 runs to 14 residues. The V gene's germline CDR1 is SGDLS and CDR2 YYNGEE. The CDR3 protein is CASSGPLDRGEQYF. The DNA for the CDR3 is TGTGCCAGCAGCGGACCCCTCGACAGGGGGGAGCAGTACTTC.

The J gene is TRBJ1-2, the V gene TRBV9; D unclear. CDR1 SGDLS and CDR2 YYNGEE come from the germline V gene. V was shortened by 0 bases and J by 7 bases, with 13 bases between the two germline ends. The length of the CDR3 is 14 residues. The CDR3 DNA reads as TGTGCCAGCAGCGTAGACCCTTCCCCAGGTGGCTACACCTTC. The encoded protein is CASSVDPSPGGYTF.

This clone was observed a few times. V usage is TRBV30 and J usage is TRBJ1-4; D remains ambiguous. The germline V gene has CDR1 GTSNPN and CDR2 SVGIG (reference sequence). Trimming cost V 1 base and J 8 bases, with 14 bases left between them. This CDR3 contains 14 residues. The CDR3 spells CAWSAPWSNEKLFF. The CDR3 region has the DNA TGTGCCTGGAGTGCCCCGTGGTCCAACGAAAAACTGTTTTTT.

This chain uses TRBV5-1 with TRBJ2-7, with D possibly matching TRBD1 (5 bases). Trimming took off 1 base at V and 1 base at J, with 15 bases between the two ends. This CDR3 is built from 16 residues. From germline, CDR1 is SGHRS and CDR2 YFSETQ. In nucleotides, the CDR3 is TGCGCCAGCAGCTTGAACCTCCGGCCAGGGTCCTACGAGCAGTACTTC. This sequence encodes CASSLNLRPGSYEQYF.

The rearrangement links TRBV30 to TRBJ1-1; TRBD1 matches 8 bases. CDR1 and CDR2 (germline): GTSNPN, SVGIG (reference sequence). With V trimmed by 4 bases and J by 11 bases, 21 bases remained unmatched. The CDR3 covers 16 residues. CDR3 residues: CAWKPSFGSGGAWAFF. In nucleotides, the CDR3 is TGTGCCTGGAAGCCTAGCTTTGGGTCAGGGGGCGCCTGGGCTTTCTTT. Supplemented by reference TRBV30 and TRBJ1-1, the full variable domain reads SQTIHQWPATLVQPVGSPLSLECTVEGTSNPNLYWYRQAAGRGLQLLFYSVGIGQISSEVPQNLSASRPQDRQFILSSKKLLLSDSGFYLCAWKPSFGSGGAWAFFGQGTRLTVV.

This clone was seen a handful of times. The chain uses TRBV5-1 and TRBJ2-2, with D possibly TRBD1 on 5 matching bases. The CDR3 is 13 residues long. CDR1 is SGHRS and CDR2 is YFSETQ in the germline V gene. The V and J ends lost 4 bases and 2 bases respectively, with 6 bases between them. This chain's CDR3 is CASSTGNTGELFF. In DNA, the CDR3 is TGCGCCAGCAGCACAGGAAACACCGGGGAGCTGTTTTTT.

The CDR3 DNA reads TGCGCCAGCAGCTTCGGTACAGGGAACCAAGAGACCCAGTACTTC. It codes for CASSFGTGNQETQYF. The J gene is TRBJ2-5, the V gene TRBV5-1; D is possibly TRBD1 (6 bases). This CDR3 comprises 15 residues. Trimming removed 2 bases at V and 0 bases at J, with 11 bases between. Germline CDR1 SGHRS, CDR2 YFSETQ.

This clone was detected a few times. The rearrangement joins TRBV14 to TRBJ2-7, with a weak D call TRBD2 (6 bases). CDR3 size: 15 residues. The germline V gene encodes CDR1 SGHDN and CDR2 FVKESK. The V and J ends lost 0 bases and 7 bases respectively, with 16 bases between them. CDR3 amino acids: CASSQDKSGLLEQYF. The CDR3 region has the DNA TGTGCCAGCAGCCAAGACAAATCGGGACTGCTGGAGCAGTACTTC.

The V call is TRBV27, the J call TRBJ2-6; unclear D gene. Germline CDR1 MNHEY, CDR2 SMNVEV (reference sequence). The CDR3 covers 13 residues. V was cut by 5 bases and J by 7 bases, with 9 bases left in between. In DNA form, the CDR3 reads TGTGCCAGCAGTCCTCGGAACGCCAACGTCCTGACTTTC. It yields the protein CASSPRNANVLTF.

Note on this clone: Other DNA variants within this sample encode the same CDR3. The chain is built from TRBV2 and TRBJ2-5, with no clear D. CDR3 length: 11 amino acids. Trimming cost V 5 bases and J 2 bases, with 3 bases left between them. Germline values: CDR1 SNHLY, CDR2 FYNNEI. CDR3 sequence (DNA): TGTGCCAGCAGTCTACAAGAGACCCAGTACTTC. This sequence encodes CASSLQETQYF.

This clone was observed a handful of times. The chain has TRBV7-2 and TRBJ2-5; a weak D match, TRBD1 (6 bases). Trimming took off 5 bases at V and 4 bases at J, with 14 bases between the two ends. Germline-derived CDR1 and CDR2 are SGHTA and FQGNSA. The CDR3 extends over 14 amino acids. The CDR3 is CASSPEQGRETQYF. Written as DNA, the CDR3 is TGTGCCAGCAGCCCTGAACAGGGACGAGAGACCCAGTACTTC. The complete variable domain, with remaining parts taken from reference TRBV7-2 and TRBJ2-5, reads GAGVSQSPSNKVTEKGKDVELRCDPISGHTALYWYRQSLGQGLEFLIYFQGNSAPDKSGLPSDRFSAERTGGSVSTLTIQRTQQEDSAVYLCASSPEQGRETQYFGPGTRLLVL.

The chain combines TRBV5-6 with TRBJ2-1; 10 bases are shared with TRBD1. The germline gives CDR1 SGHDT, CDR2 YYEEEE. The CDR3 extends over 14 amino acids. V was clipped by 3 bases and J by 9 bases; unmatched bases: 6. CDR3 sequence reads: CASSWLGQGIEQFF. The CDR3 DNA follows: TGTGCCAGCAGCTGGCTGGGACAGGGGATTGAGCAGTTCTTC.

This clone has just a few counts. V is TRBV15 and J is TRBJ2-5, with a possible D match to TRBD2 (6 bases). The V gene's germline CDR1 is LNHNV and CDR2 YYDKDF (reference sequence). The V end lost 5 bases, the J end lost 3 bases, and 13 bases lay between the germline ends. The CDR3 covers 14 residues. The CDR3 DNA reads TGTGCCACCAGCCGTGATAGCGGTAAAGAGACCCAGTACTTC. It codes for CATSRDSGKETQYF.

This clone was observed a handful of times. V and J are TRBV20-1 and TRBJ2-7, with D hard to call. The ends were cut back, 7 bases at V and 2 bases at J, with 9 bases in the middle. Per the germline V gene, CDR1 is DFQATT and CDR2 is SNEGSKA (reference sequence). This CDR3 is 11 amino acids long. The CDR3 spells CSGRRAYEQYF. The CDR3, as DNA: TGCAGTGGCAGAAGGGCCTACGAGCAGTACTTC.

This chain connects TRBV29-1 to TRBJ2-6; 7 bases map to TRBD2. The junction had 5 bases not matched to a gene; V was cut back by 8 bases and J by 1 base. Germline CDR1 SQVTM, CDR2 ANQGSEA. This CDR3 has 14 residues. CDR3 nucleotide sequence: TGCAGCATTGTCGGGGGGTCTGGGGCCAACGTCCTGACTTTC. As protein: CSIVGGSGANVLTF.

In its sample, this clone was seen a few times. The rearrangement links TRBV7-9 to TRBJ2-3, with no clear D. Trimming took off 2 bases at V and 1 base at J, with 10 bases between the two ends. CDR3 length equals 15 residues. CDR1 and CDR2 from the germline V gene are SEHNR and FQNEAQ (reference sequence). DNA for the CDR3: TGTGCCAGCAGCTTAAGCCCGAAGGGCACAGATACGCAGTATTTT. Translated, it gives CASSLSPKGTDTQYF.

The rearrangement links TRBV23-1 to TRBJ2-7; 13 bases agree with TRBD2. TRBV23-1 is an ORF, and what it does is uncertain. J was trimmed by 5 bases and V by 7 bases; bases with no gene match: 8. This CDR3 spans 15 amino acids. The CDR3 loop reads CASITPGLAGNEQYF. DNA of the CDR3: TGCGCCAGCATCACGCCGGGACTAGCGGGAAACGAGCAGTACTTC.

This sequence joins TRBV30 and TRBJ2-2; no firm D call. This CDR3 spans 16 amino acids. V dropped 3 bases and J dropped 1 base, with 15 bases sitting between them. CDR1 is GTSNPN, CDR2 SVGIG, per germline (reference sequence). CDR3 coding DNA: TGTGCCTGGAGGGGTCGTTCGGTGCTGAACACCGGGGAGCTGTTTTTT. Encoded protein: CAWRGRSVLNTGELFF.

This clone was seen a handful of times. The rearrangement uses TRBV6-5 and TRBJ2-1; tentatively, D is TRBD1 (6 bases). Germline CDR1 and CDR2: MNHEY and SVGAGI. The V and J ends lost 0 bases and 3 bases respectively, with 9 bases between them. The CDR3 is made up of 15 amino acids. The CDR3 reads CASSYSGTLYNEQFF. The CDR3 DNA follows: TGTGCCAGCAGTTACTCGGGGACACTCTACAATGAGCAGTTCTTC.

The chain has TRBV7-9 and TRBJ1-3; D possibly corresponds to TRBD1 (5 bases). V was cut by 8 bases and J by 2 bases, with 16 bases left in between. CDR3 length equals 15 residues. From germline, CDR1 is SEHNR and CDR2 FQNEAQ (reference sequence). The CDR3: CASASFGGAGNTIYF. CDR3 nucleotides: TGTGCCAGCGCATCATTCGGGGGTGCTGGAAACACCATATATTTT.